These T cell receptor beta chains were read from a single sample in a study of blood T cell repertoires in COVID-19. Sequenced by immunoSEQ multiplex PCR; TCRdb stores in-frame clones only, minus some. The table has a few hundred thousand clones, about four fifths seen once; the top ten hold around 2.9%. The sample comprised peripheral blood. All receptors come from a young woman with acute or convalescent COVID-19. The CDR3 runs from the conserved cysteine through the conserved F or W. A D gene is named only where the DNA matches it firmly. Rows give clone size only sometimes, using once, few, many, or a class for an expanded clone.

clone size,J gene,V gene,D gene,CDR3 protein,CDR3 DNA
NA,TRBJ2-2,TRBV28,TRBD2,CATTGLAGGFDTGELFF,TGTGCCACAACAGGGCTAGCGGGAGGGTTCGACACCGGGGAGCTGTTTTTT
NA,TRBJ2-5,TRBV29-1,NA,CSVGQIQETQYF,TGCAGCGTAGGACAGATCCAAGAGACCCAGTACTTC
NA,TRBJ2-1,TRBV6-6,NA,CASSSGERRYNEQFF,TGTGCCAGCAGTAGCGGAGAGAGAAGGTACAATGAGCAGTTCTTC
NA,TRBJ1-2,TRBV6-5,NA,CASSQQAVSYGYTF,TGTGCCAGCAGTCAACAGGCTGTGAGCTATGGCTACACCTTC
NA,TRBJ1-6,TRBV30,TRBD1,CAWRTKGAFLHF,TGTGCCTGGAGAACCAAGGGGGCCTTTCTCCACTTT
NA,TRBJ1-5,TRBV6-2/TRBV6-3,NA,CASSYSISWGGRDQPQHF,TGTGCCAGCAGTTACTCGATCTCGTGGGGGGGCCGGGATCAGCCCCAGCATTTT
NA,TRBJ2-7,TRBV30,NA,CAWSPRNLTYEQYF,TGTGCCTGGAGTCCCAGGAACCTTACCTACGAGCAGTACTTC
NA,TRBJ2-7,TRBV10-3,TRBD2,CATRPVGGRALYEQYF,TGTGCCACGCGTCCGGTTGGAGGGAGGGCCTTGTACGAGCAGTACTTC
NA,TRBJ2-7,TRBV28,TRBD1,CASKGQGSHEQYF,TGTGCCAGCAAAGGACAGGGGAGCCACGAGCAGTACTTC
NA,TRBJ1-1,TRBV25-1,NA,CASSESGFMNTEAFF,TGTGCCAGCAGTGAATCGGGGTTCATGAACACTGAAGCTTTCTTT
NA,TRBJ1-6,TRBV6-2/TRBV6-3,TRBD1,CASSRTRTGTLPLHF,TGTGCCAGCAGCCGTACCAGGACAGGGACCTTGCCCCTCCACTTT
many,TRBJ1-1,TRBV5-1,NA,CASSSTRTDRNTEAFF,TGCGCCAGCAGCTCCACGCGAACAGACAGAAACACTGAAGCTTTCTTT
NA,TRBJ1-5,TRBV6-5,TRBD1,CASSLQGAGNQPQHF,TGTGCCAGCAGCCTACAGGGGGCTGGCAATCAGCCCCAGCATTTT
NA,TRBJ1-2,TRBV19,TRBD1,CASSAPGTGFYGDFLGAANYGYTF,TGTGCCAGTAGTGCCCCGGGGACAGGGTTTTACGGCGATTTTTTGGGAGCTGCTAACTATGGCTACACCTTC
NA,TRBJ2-7,TRBV6-5,NA,CASSYASRGPYEQYF,TGTGCCAGCAGTTACGCCAGTCGAGGCCCCTACGAGCAGTACTTC
NA,TRBJ1-1,TRBV19,NA,CASSIRQLHPEAFF,TGTGCCAGTAGTATCAGGCAGTTACACCCTGAAGCTTTCTTT
NA,TRBJ2-1,TRBV4-1,NA,CASSRDVGTGAYEQFF,TGCGCCAGCAGCCGCGATGTCGGGACTGGGGCCTATGAGCAGTTCTTC
NA,TRBJ2-7,TRBV19,NA,CASSDSRSGNYEQYF,TGTGCCAGTAGTGATTCGCGGAGTGGAAACTACGAGCAGTACTTC
NA,TRBJ1-2,TRBV5-1,NA,CASSFQAANYGYTF,TGCGCCAGCAGCTTTCAGGCAGCTAACTATGGCTACACCTTC
NA,TRBJ2-7,TRBV27,TRBD1,CASSPRTGNTLSYEQYF,TGTGCCAGCAGTCCGAGGACAGGGAACACCCTCTCCTACGAGCAGTACTTC
NA,TRBJ1-4,TRBV7-2,NA,CASRGQLNEKLFF,TGTGCCAGCAGAGGACAGCTTAATGAAAAACTGTTTTTT
once,TRBJ2-7,TRBV27,TRBD2,CASSLFGASGKYEQYF,TGTGCCAGCAGTTTATTTGGGGCTAGCGGGAAATACGAGCAGTACTTC
NA,TRBJ2-5,TRBV3-1/TRBV3-2,NA,CASSQDPGVRETQYF,TGTGCCAGCAGCCAAGACCCGGGGGTCCGAGAGACCCAGTACTTC
few,TRBJ1-6,TRBV27,TRBD1,CASSLTGGGNSPLHF,TGTGCCAGCAGCCTGACAGGGGGCGGGAATTCACCCCTCCACTTT
NA,TRBJ1-1,TRBV5-1,NA,CASSIGREGTEAFF,TGCGCCAGCAGCATAGGGAGGGAGGGCACTGAAGCTTTCTTT
NA,TRBJ1-1,TRBV6-2/TRBV6-3,TRBD1,CASSYVGGATEAFF,TGTGCCAGCAGTTATGTAGGGGGCGCGACTGAAGCTTTCTTT
NA,TRBJ2-1,TRBV6-5,TRBD2,CASSRLAGSLGEQFF,TGTGCCAGCAGTCGACTAGCGGGGTCCCTAGGGGAGCAGTTCTTC
NA,TRBJ1-4,TRBV28,NA,CASSLWPKIEKLFF,TGTGCCAGCAGTTTATGGCCTAAAATTGAAAAACTGTTTTTT
NA,TRBJ1-2,TRBV18,TRBD1,CASSPRDRVYGYTF,TGTGCCAGCTCACCCCGGGACAGGGTCTATGGCTACACCTTC
NA,TRBJ1-5,TRBV15,TRBD1,CATSSTGGDRNQPQHF,TGTGCCACCAGCAGTACAGGGGGGGACAGGAATCAGCCCCAGCATTTT
NA,TRBJ1-1,TRBV6-2/TRBV6-3,NA,CASSYSPVEVEAFF,TGTGCCAGCAGTTACTCCCCGGTTGAGGTTGAAGCTTTCTTT
NA,TRBJ1-1,TRBV2,TRBD1,CASSEPGQGHPEAFF,TGTGCCAGCAGTGAGCCGGGACAGGGTCACCCTGAAGCTTTCTTT
NA,TRBJ2-1,TRBV4-3,NA,CASSQERTDYNEQFF,TGCGCCAGCAGCCAAGAGAGGACAGATTACAATGAGCAGTTCTTC
NA,TRBJ1-6,TRBV6-5,NA,CASSPQGGQSPLHF,TGTGCCAGCAGCCCCCAGGGTGGCCAGTCACCCCTCCACTTT
NA,TRBJ2-7,TRBV27,TRBD1,CASSPGTGYEQYF,TGTGCCAGCAGTCCCGGGACAGGGTACGAGCAGTACTTC
NA,TRBJ2-7,TRBV6-5,TRBD2,CASAPLAGGYEQYF,TGTGCCAGCGCCCCTCTAGCGGGTGGGTACGAGCAGTACTTC
NA,TRBJ2-5,TRBV7-9,TRBD1,CASDTGVRTQYF,TGTGCCAGCGACACAGGGGTACGGACCCAGTACTTC
NA,TRBJ2-7,TRBV28,TRBD2,CASRNSGSAYEQYF,TGTGCCAGCAGAAATAGCGGGTCCGCCTACGAGCAGTACTTC
NA,TRBJ1-1,TRBV5-4,NA,CASSLDSERAEAFF,TGTGCCAGCAGCTTGGACAGTGAACGCGCTGAAGCTTTCTTT
NA,TRBJ2-1,TRBV11-2,TRBD2,CASARGRERGEQFF,TGTGCCAGCGCCCGCGGGCGGGAGCGGGGTGAGCAGTTCTTC
NA,TRBJ2-3,TRBV11-1,NA,CASTPSGGGYTDTQYF,TGTGCCAGCACCCCCAGTGGGGGCGGATACACAGATACGCAGTATTTT
NA,TRBJ2-1,TRBV14,NA,CASSPLRRNEQFF,TGTGCCAGCAGCCCTCTCAGGAGGAATGAGCAGTTCTTC
NA,TRBJ1-2,TRBV27,TRBD1,CASSLFGTGEEKANYGYTF,TGTGCCAGCAGTTTATTCGGGACAGGGGAGGAGAAGGCCAACTATGGCTACACCTTC
once,TRBJ2-7,TRBV5-1,TRBD1,CASSWSPGDRLLSYEQYF,TGCGCCAGCAGCTGGAGCCCAGGGGACAGGTTGCTTTCCTACGAGCAGTACTTC